Shown below are 14 T cell receptor beta chains from a single sample sequenced in a study of CD8 T cells in ankylosing spondylitis (dated by TCRdb to the late 2010s). The library was prepared using 5' RACE. TCRdb lists the instrument as Illumina HiSeq 2500. TCRdb itself trimmed the public reads at Q25 with fastp, ran MiXCR and retained productive beta chains. One record per CDR3 amino acid sequence lists the most common genes and DNA. For this sample there are 350,000 to 400,000 distinct CDR3 sequences; approximately 22% appear just once. The ten largest clones take up around 12% of the sample. Sequenced sample: blood, either unsorted or a sorted T cell fraction (not recorded which). The receptors derive from a male donor with ankylosing spondylitis or in good health (not recorded which).

This clonotype was detected many times. The CDR3 DNA reads as TGTGCCAGCAGTTTTGGGAGCTCCTACAATGAGCAGTTCTTC. It codes for CASSFGSSYNEQFF. The V and J genes are TRBV12-3 or TRBV12-4 and TRBJ2-1; possible D gene TRBD2, 5 bases. This CDR3 region has 14 residues. The V and J ends lost 3 bases and 0 bases respectively, with 6 bases between them.

The chain combines TRBV12-3 or TRBV12-4 with TRBJ2-7; TRBD1 matches 11 bases. There are 13 residues in the CDR3. V was pared by 5 bases and J by 5 bases, with 2 bases of the junction left unmatched. CDR3 nucleotide sequence: TGTGCCAGCAGTAGGACAGGGGGCCACGAGCAGTACTTC. It encodes CASSRTGGHEQYF.

This clonotype was seen a handful of times. V usage is TRBV3-1 and J usage is TRBJ2-2; 9 nucleotides line up with TRBD2. Germline trimming cut 4 bases from V and 0 bases from J; bases unmatched to any gene: 6. CDR3 length: 17 amino acids. CDR1 and CDR2 from the germline V gene are LGHDT and YNNKEL (reference sequence). This CDR3 reads CASSPGTSFTNTGELFF. The CDR3 DNA follows: TGTGCCAGCAGCCCCGGGACTAGCTTTACGAACACCGGGGAGCTGTTTTTT. The full variable domain, in which reference TRBV3-1 and TRBJ2-2 provide the parts outside the CDR3, is DTAVSQTPKYLVTQMGNDKSIKCEQNLGHDTMYWYKQDSKKFLKIMFSYNNKELIINETVPNRFSPKSPDKAHLNLHINSLELGDSAVYFCASSPGTSFTNTGELFFGEGSRLTVL.

In this sample, this clonotype is medium-sized. The rearrangement uses TRBV20-1 and TRBJ2-7; no clear D. The CDR3 has 13 amino acids. Trimming shortened V by 3 bases and J by 2 bases, and 11 bases separated the two germline ends. Per the germline V gene, CDR1 is DFQATT and CDR2 is SNEGSKA (reference sequence). The CDR3 DNA follows: TGCAGTGCTAGTAACGGACCACCCTACGAGCAGTACTTC. It yields the protein CSASNGPPYEQYF.

This chain joins TRBV29-1 and TRBJ2-1; D is ambiguous. This CDR3 spans 11 amino acids. CDR1 is SQVTM, CDR2 ANQGSEA, per germline. V shed 3 bases and J shed 6 bases, with 6 bases lying between them. The CDR3 coding sequence is TGCAGCGTTGAGGGTAGCAATGAGCAGTTCTTC. This sequence encodes CSVEGSNEQFF.

This chain uses TRBV30 with TRBJ2-5; no reliable D call. The CDR3 loop spans 15 amino acids. Trimming cost V 2 bases and J 4 bases, with 17 bases left between them. CDR1 is GTSNPN and CDR2 is SVGIG in the germline V gene (reference sequence). The CDR3 nucleotides are TGTGCCTGGAGTTCATTCGTTGAGGAAAGAGAGACCCAGTACTTC. The encoded protein is CAWSSFVEERETQYF.

This clonotype turned up a few times. The chain links TRBV5-1 to TRBJ2-5, with 7 bases aligning to TRBD2. CDR3 size: 14 residues. Germline V gives CDR1 SGHRS, CDR2 YFSETQ. With V trimmed by 6 bases and J by 1 base, 6 bases remained unmatched. CDR3 sequence (DNA): TGCGCCAGCACTGGTAGCGGGTTCCAAGAGACCCAGTACTTC. Its translation is CASTGSGFQETQYF.

This chain connects TRBV27 to TRBJ2-3; maybe TRBD1 (6 bases). The CDR3 spans 16 residues. The V and J ends lost 2 bases and 0 bases respectively, with 12 bases between them. The germline gives CDR1 MNHEY, CDR2 SMNVEV (reference sequence). CDR3 region: CASSLMWGQSTDTQYF. CDR3 in DNA: TGTGCCAGCAGTTTAATGTGGGGGCAAAGCACAGATACGCAGTATTTT.

This clonotype was counted only a few times. The chain links TRBV7-9 to TRBJ2-1; D is uncertain. V was shortened by 4 bases and J by 3 bases, with 4 bases between the two germline ends. The CDR3 is made up of 12 amino acids. Germline CDR1 reads SEHNR; CDR2 reads FQNEAQ (reference sequence). CDR3 DNA sequence: TGTGCCAGCAGCTGGGACTACAATGAGCAGTTCTTC. Amino acids: CASSWDYNEQFF.

This chain links TRBV4-1 with TRBJ2-7; TRBD1 or TRBD2 may be the D gene (6 bases each). Looked up from germline, CDR1 is MGHRA and CDR2 is YSYEKL. V lost 0 bases, J lost 2 bases, and 11 bases lay in between. This CDR3 is 15 amino acids long. Here the CDR3 DNA reads TGCGCCAGCAGCCAAGATGGGGGGCCCGCCTACGAGCAGTACTTC. This translates into CASSQDGGPAYEQYF.

The chain joins TRBV18 to TRBJ2-4; 11 positions match TRBD2. V shed 3 bases and J 6 bases; nucleotides not matched to a gene: 13. This CDR3 comprises 18 residues. CDR1 and CDR2 from the germline V gene are KGHSH and LQKENI. CDR3 in amino acids: CASSPTDGSGGAANIQYF. The CDR3 DNA follows: TGTGCCAGCTCACCGACGGACGGTAGCGGGGGGGCCGCAAACATTCAGTACTTC.

The chain combines TRBV28 with TRBJ2-5; D unresolved. Germline CDR1 and CDR2: MDHEN and SYDVKM. The V gene lost 6 bases and the J gene lost 2 bases, with 10 bases spanning the gap. CDR3 length: 13 residues. In nucleotides, the CDR3 is TGTGCCAGCAGGCTCATCACACAAGAGACCCAGTACTTC. The encoded protein is CASRLITQETQYF.

The chain carries TRBV7-9 and TRBJ2-3, with 9 bases identical to TRBD1. V was pared by 4 bases and J by 0 bases, with 5 bases of the junction left unmatched. CDR1 and CDR2 from the germline V gene are SEHNR and FQNEAQ (reference sequence). The CDR3 sequence is 16 residues long. The CDR3 sequence: CASSWGQGSSTDTQYF. CDR3 bases: TGTGCCAGCAGCTGGGGACAGGGATCTAGCACAGATACGCAGTATTTT.

The V call is TRBV15, the J call TRBJ2-7; D is uncertain. Per germline, CDR1 LNHNV and CDR2 YYDKDF (reference sequence). The CDR3 length is 14 residues. Trimming shortened V by 3 bases and J by 4 bases, and 13 bases separated the two germline ends. The CDR3 loop is CATSSDRALYEQYF. CDR3 coding DNA: TGTGCCACCAGCAGTGACCGGGCCCTATACGAGCAGTACTTC.